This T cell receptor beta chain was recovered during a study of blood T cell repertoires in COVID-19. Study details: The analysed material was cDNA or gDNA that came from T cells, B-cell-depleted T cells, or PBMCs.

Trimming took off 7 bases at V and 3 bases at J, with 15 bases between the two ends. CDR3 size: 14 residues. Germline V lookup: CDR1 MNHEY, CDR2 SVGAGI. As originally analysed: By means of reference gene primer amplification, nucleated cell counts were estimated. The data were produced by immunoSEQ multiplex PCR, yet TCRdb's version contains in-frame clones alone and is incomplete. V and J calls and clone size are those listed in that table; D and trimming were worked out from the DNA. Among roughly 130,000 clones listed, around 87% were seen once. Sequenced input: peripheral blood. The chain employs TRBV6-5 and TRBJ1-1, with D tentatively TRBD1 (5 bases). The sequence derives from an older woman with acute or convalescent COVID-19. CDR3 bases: TGTGCCAGCAAGTCAGGGTTTTGGGACACTGAAGCTTTCTTT. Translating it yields CASKSGFWDTEAFF.